Listed below are T cell receptor beta chains from one sample, sequenced in a study of blood T cell repertoires in COVID-19. Assay: immunoSEQ multiplex PCR; the TCRdb copy retains only in-frame clones and omits some. Of 40,000 to 45,000 clones detected, 87% appear once; the ten largest clones hold roughly 4.3%. Source material: peripheral blood. The receptor set was obtained from a man in his sixties with acute or convalescent COVID-19. Both conserved end residues are part of each CDR3. A D gene is named only where the DNA matches it firmly. Rows give clone size only sometimes, using once, few, many, or a class for an expanded clone.

size	length	D	J	V	CDR3	DNA
NA	14	NA	TRBJ2-2	TRBV9	CASSVDPGTGELFF	TGTGCCAGCAGCGTAGACCCCGGGACCGGGGAGCTGTTTTTT
once	18	TRBD2	TRBJ2-5	TRBV9	CASSVGGTSGGVRETQYF	TGTGCCAGCAGCGTAGGAGGGACTAGCGGGGGGGTAAGGGAGACCCAGTACTTC
NA	17	NA	TRBJ1-4	TRBV19	CASSIETHTPTNEKLFF	TGTGCCAGTAGTATCGAGACACATACCCCAACTAATGAAAAACTGTTTTTT
once	13	TRBD1	TRBJ1-2	TRBV11-2	CASSPGQNYGYTF	TGTGCCAGCAGCCCGGGACAGAACTATGGCTACACCTTC
NA	14	NA	TRBJ1-2	TRBV4-3	CASSQEGVADGYTF	TGCGCCAGCAGCCAAGAAGGGGTTGCGGACGGCTACACCTTC
NA	16	NA	TRBJ1-2	TRBV6-6	CASSRTPYFPNYGYTF	TGTGCCAGCAGCCGGACACCCTACTTCCCTAACTATGGCTACACCTTC
NA	14	NA	TRBJ1-2	TRBV9	CASSALGGGYGYTF	TGTGCCAGCAGCGCCCTGGGGGGGGGATATGGCTACACCTTC
NA	14	NA	TRBJ2-1	TRBV9	CASSVVGSQDEQFF	TGTGCCAGCAGCGTAGTAGGGAGCCAGGATGAGCAGTTCTTC
NA	15	TRBD2	TRBJ2-1	TRBV7-2	CASSFGTSGATEQFF	TGTGCCAGCAGCTTCGGGACTAGCGGGGCTACCGAGCAGTTCTTC
NA	15	NA	TRBJ1-1	TRBV27	CASSPNRVMNTEAFF	TGTGCCAGCAGTCCGAACAGGGTTATGAACACTGAAGCTTTCTTT
NA	12	NA	TRBJ1-2	TRBV12-3/TRBV12-4	CASSFGEHGYTF	TGTGCCAGCAGTTTCGGGGAGCACGGCTACACCTTC
NA	15	TRBD1	TRBJ1-6	TRBV9	CASSVRGQDNSPLHF	TGTGCCAGCAGCGTAAGGGGACAGGATAATTCACCCCTCCACTTT
NA	15	TRBD1	TRBJ1-1	TRBV7-2	CASSLETGVSAEAFF	TGTGCCAGCAGCTTAGAAACAGGGGTAAGCGCTGAAGCTTTCTTT
NA	14	NA	TRBJ2-3	TRBV6-5	CASSYSPGADTQYF	TGTGCCAGCAGTTACTCCCCGGGGGCAGATACGCAGTATTTT
NA	13	TRBD1	TRBJ1-2	TRBV5-6	CASSTGTGYGYTF	TGTGCCAGCAGCACCGGGACAGGCTATGGCTACACCTTC
NA	17	TRBD1	TRBJ2-2	TRBV19	CASSISRGQGAEGELFF	TGTGCCAGTAGTATTTCCAGGGGACAGGGGGCGGAGGGGGAGCTGTTTTTT
NA	15	TRBD2	TRBJ2-3	TRBV5-6	CASSDASGGQDTQYF	TGTGCCAGCAGCGACGCTAGCGGGGGGCAAGATACGCAGTATTTT
few	11	NA	TRBJ1-2	TRBV20-1	CSATKQGGYTF	TGCAGTGCTACGAAACAGGGAGGCTACACCTTC
NA	15	NA	TRBJ2-1	TRBV4-2	CASSQEAPIRNEQFF	TGTGCCAGCAGCCAAGAAGCCCCAATTCGGAATGAGCAGTTCTTC
NA	13	NA	TRBJ1-2	TRBV5-1	CASSSTVRNGYTF	TGCGCCAGCAGCTCGACAGTCAGGAATGGCTACACCTTC
NA	16	TRBD1	TRBJ1-2	TRBV6-6	CASSYPAGQGAGGYTF	TGTGCCAGCAGTTACCCCGCGGGACAGGGGGCGGGAGGCTACACCTTC
once	15	NA	TRBJ2-5	TRBV5-1	CASSAPGQTQETQYF	TGCGCCAGCAGCGCACCCGGACAGACCCAAGAGACCCAGTACTTC
NA	16	NA	TRBJ2-5	TRBV3-1/TRBV3-2	CASSQARTQAGRTQYF	TGTGCCAGCAGCCAGGCCCGGACGCAGGCCGGGAGGACCCAGTACTTC
NA	14	NA	TRBJ1-1	TRBV6-5	CASTLSEMNTEAFF	TGTGCCAGCACCCTATCTGAAATGAACACTGAAGCTTTCTTT
NA	15	TRBD1	TRBJ1-1	TRBV18	CASSPLTGADTEAFF	TGTGCCAGCTCACCTCTTACAGGGGCAGACACTGAAGCTTTCTTT
NA	14	TRBD2	TRBJ2-3	TRBV4-2	CASSQERGGDTQYF	TGTGCCAGCAGCCAAGAACGGGGGGGAGATACGCAGTATTTT
NA	12	NA	TRBJ1-2	TRBV6-5	CASTGVLSGYTF	TGTGCCAGTACAGGTGTCCTATCTGGCTACACCTTC
NA	15	NA	TRBJ1-6	TRBV20-1	CSASGDSSGDSPLHF	TGCAGTGCTAGTGGGGATTCGTCGGGGGATTCACCCCTCCACTTT
NA	15	NA	TRBJ1-5	TRBV6-6	CASSYLGSGNQPQHF	TGTGCCAGCAGTTACCTGGGGAGCGGCAATCAGCCCCAGCATTTT
NA	15	NA	TRBJ2-5	TRBV3-1/TRBV3-2	CASSQDRGRGETQYF	TGTGCCAGCAGCCAAGATCGTGGCAGGGGAGAGACCCAGTACTTC
NA	14	NA	TRBJ1-1	TRBV7-2	CASSLFGEQPKAFF	TGTGCCAGCAGCTTATTCGGGGAGCAGCCGAAAGCTTTCTTT
NA	16	TRBD1	TRBJ2-1	TRBV25-1	CASSESGTGGDEEQFF	TGTGCCAGCAGTGAATCAGGGACAGGGGGAGATGAGGAGCAGTTCTTC
NA	16	TRBD1	TRBJ1-1	TRBV5-5	CASSWGTGGWGTEAFF	TGTGCCAGCAGCTGGGGGACAGGGGGCTGGGGCACTGAAGCTTTCTTT
NA	14	NA	TRBJ1-3	TRBV9	CASSVDGGGDTIYF	TGTGCCAGCAGCGTAGACGGGGGTGGGGACACCATATATTTT
once	11	NA	TRBJ1-2	TRBV6-2/TRBV6-3	CASSPEYGYTF	TGTGCCAGCAGCCCTGAGTATGGCTACACCTTC
NA	13	NA	TRBJ1-6	TRBV27	CASMRYYNSPLHF	TGTGCCAGCATGCGGTACTATAATTCACCCCTCCACTTT
NA	14	NA	TRBJ1-5	TRBV6-2/TRBV6-3	CASSYTGSGQPQHF	TGTGCCAGCAGTTACACAGGGTCGGGTCAGCCCCAGCATTTT
NA	15	TRBD1	TRBJ1-1	TRBV11-2	CASSLPQGVQTEAFF	TGTGCCAGCAGCTTACCACAGGGGGTACAGACTGAAGCTTTCTTT
NA	15	NA	TRBJ1-6	TRBV10-3	CAIRTENSYNSPLHF	TGTGCCATCAGGACAGAGAACTCCTATAATTCACCCCTCCACTTT
NA	15	TRBD2	TRBJ2-1	TRBV9	CASSTSGGSYNEQFF	TGTGCCAGCAGTACTAGCGGGGGTTCCTACAATGAGCAGTTCTTC
NA	15	TRBD1	TRBJ2-7	TRBV19	CASSSPGQGQYEQYF	TGTGCCAGTAGTTCGCCGGGACAGGGTCAGTACGAGCAGTACTTC
once	15	TRBD1	TRBJ1-6	TRBV10-3	CAICPGTGGNSPLHF	TGTGCCATTTGTCCCGGGACAGGGGGGAATTCACCCCTCCACTTT
NA	14	TRBD1	TRBJ2-7	TRBV29-1	CSVVPAGGPYEQYF	TGCAGCGTTGTCCCGGCAGGGGGACCCTACGAGCAGTACTTC
NA	17	NA	TRBJ2-6	TRBV18	CASSPQRRNSGANVLTF	TGTGCCAGCTCACCACAGCGGAGGAACTCTGGGGCCAACGTCCTGACTTTC
NA	16	TRBD2	TRBJ2-5	TRBV7-2	CASSSSWTSGRITQYF	TGTGCCAGCAGCTCGAGCTGGACTAGCGGTCGTATAACCCAGTACTTC
NA	16	NA	TRBJ2-1	TRBV6-5	CASSYSEEGAGNEQFF	TGTGCCAGCAGTTACTCAGAGGAGGGGGCGGGGAATGAGCAGTTCTTC
NA	15	NA	TRBJ1-5	TRBV3-1/TRBV3-2	CASSQGRQGDQPQHF	TGTGCCAGCAGTCAGGGTAGGCAGGGCGATCAGCCCCAGCATTTT
NA	18	NA	TRBJ1-2	TRBV11-2	CASSLETEHRGGSYGYTF	TGTGCCAGCAGCTTAGAAACCGAGCATCGAGGGGGATCCTATGGCTACACCTTC
NA	13	NA	TRBJ1-6	TRBV7-9	CASSLDGGSPLHF	TGTGCCAGCAGCTTAGATGGGGGCTCACCCCTCCACTTT
NA	13	NA	TRBJ1-1	TRBV18	CASSPVQITEAFF	TGTGCCAGCTCACCGGTTCAGATCACTGAAGCTTTCTTT
NA	15	TRBD1	TRBJ1-1	TRBV2	CASREPGQSDTEAFF	TGTGCCAGCAGGGAGCCGGGACAGAGTGACACTGAAGCTTTCTTT
NA	18	TRBD2	TRBJ2-2	TRBV4-3	CASSQEGPLAGNTGELFF	TGCGCCAGCAGCCAAGAAGGCCCCCTAGCGGGGAACACCGGGGAGCTGTTTTTT
NA	14	NA	TRBJ1-1	TRBV13	CASSPGHSSPEAFF	TGTGCCAGCAGCCCGGGACACTCGAGCCCTGAAGCTTTCTTT
NA	11	NA	TRBJ1-6	TRBV5-1	CASSADGALHF	TGCGCCAGCAGCGCGGACGGGGCCCTCCACTTT
NA	16	NA	TRBJ2-2	TRBV19	CASSIPGVTNTGELFF	TGTGCCAGTAGTATACCCGGGGTCACAAACACCGGGGAGCTGTTTTTT
NA	15	NA	TRBJ1-2	TRBV2	CASSERQTPNYGYTF	TGTGCCAGCAGTGAGAGACAGACTCCTAACTATGGCTACACCTTC
NA	18	NA	TRBJ2-3	TRBV24-1	CATSDPNYSGGQADTQYF	TGTGCCACCAGTGATCCGAACTATAGCGGGGGACAGGCAGATACGCAGTATTTT
NA	14	NA	TRBJ2-5	TRBV29-1	CSVDPQSYQETQYF	TGCAGCGTTGACCCCCAGTCGTACCAAGAGACCCAGTACTTC
few	15	NA	TRBJ1-6	TRBV19	CASTRGNSYNSPLHF	TGTGCCAGTACAAGGGGTAACTCCTATAATTCACCCCTCCACTTT